Listed below are T cell receptor beta chains from one sample, sequenced in a study of T cell responses to AZD1222 COVID-19 vaccine. Measured with immunoSEQ multiplex PCR; TCRdb has only the in-frame clones, and not every one. The table records about 140,000 clones, approximately 95% of them present only once. The source material was peripheral blood, sampled on day 0 of MenACWY control vaccination. All receptors come from an adult in good health. CDR3s include the opening cysteine and the closing phenylalanine or tryptophan. The D gene is left open where the match is weak. The listing skips clone size in some rows; elsewhere it reads once, few, many or a size class.

j_call clone_size d_call cdr3_length v_call cdr3_aa cdr3_nt
TRBJ2-2 NA TRBD2 16 TRBV18 CASSQGLAGNTGELFF TGTGCCAGCTCACAAGGACTAGCGGGCAACACCGGGGAGCTGTTTTTT
TRBJ2-1 NA NA 17 TRBV5-6 CASSTISFAKSYNEQFF TGTGCCAGCAGCACAATATCTTTTGCCAAATCCTACAATGAGCAGTTCTTC
TRBJ2-1 NA TRBD2 17 TRBV4-1 CASSQVGGGGAHNEQFF TGCGCCAGCAGCCAAGTCGGAGGCGGGGGGGCCCACAATGAGCAGTTCTTC
TRBJ1-5 NA NA 13 TRBV6-5 CASSWRGRQPQHF TGTGCCAGCAGTTGGCGGGGGCGCCAGCCCCAGCATTTT
TRBJ2-7 NA NA 11 TRBV20-1 CSGLGSYEQYF TGCAGTGGTTTAGGGAGCTACGAGCAGTACTTC
TRBJ1-2 NA NA 15 TRBV5-6 CASSLAASSGYGYTF TGTGCCAGCAGCTTGGCCGCCAGCTCTGGCTATGGCTACACCTTC
TRBJ1-6 NA NA 16 TRBV5-1 CASSLGLSSYNSPLHF TGCGCCAGCAGCTTGGGGCTCAGCTCCTATAATTCACCCCTCCACTTT
TRBJ2-3 NA NA 15 TRBV6-2/TRBV6-3 CASSHPFKYTDTQYF TGTGCCAGCAGCCACCCCTTCAAGTACACAGATACGCAGTATTTT
TRBJ1-5 NA NA 14 TRBV19 CASGTSYSNQPQHF TGTGCCAGTGGGACATCTTATAGCAATCAGCCCCAGCATTTT
TRBJ1-1 NA TRBD1 12 TRBV2 CASSRETGGSFF TGTGCCAGCAGTCGAGAGACAGGGGGATCTTTCTTT
TRBJ1-2 once NA 13 TRBV5-5 CASSLGNHYGYTF TGTGCCAGCAGCTTGGGCAACCACTATGGCTACACCTTC
TRBJ1-2 NA NA 13 TRBV28 CASSGQPNYGYTF TGTGCCAGCAGTGGACAGCCCAACTATGGCTACACCTTC
TRBJ1-2 NA TRBD1 13 TRBV5-4 CASSAGGGYGYTF TGTGCCAGCAGCGCAGGGGGCGGATATGGCTACACCTTC
TRBJ2-2 NA NA 16 TRBV4-1 CASSQPGLGDTGELFF TGCGCCAGCAGCCAACCCGGACTTGGGGACACCGGGGAGCTGTTTTTT
TRBJ2-1 once NA 14 TRBV10-1 CASSESAGYNEQFF TGCGCCAGCAGTGAGTCAGCCGGCTACAATGAGCAGTTCTTC
TRBJ1-1 NA NA 15 TRBV4-2 CASSDRTPESTEAFF TGTGCCAGCAGCGATAGGACACCAGAGAGTACTGAAGCTTTCTTT
TRBJ1-2 NA TRBD1 15 TRBV5-4 CASSLRQGAYYGYTF TGTGCCAGCAGCTTAAGGCAGGGGGCTTATTATGGCTACACCTTC
TRBJ2-3 NA NA 14 TRBV7-9 CASSLVQPRDTQYF TGTGCCAGCAGCTTAGTACAGCCGAGGGATACGCAGTATTTT
TRBJ2-3 NA TRBD1 16 TRBV27 CASSNDRGTGPDTQYF TGTGCCAGCAGTAACGACCGCGGGACAGGGCCAGATACGCAGTATTTT
TRBJ2-1 NA NA 14 TRBV5-1 CASGELAFYNEQFF TGCGCCAGCGGGGAACTAGCTTTCTACAATGAGCAGTTCTTC
TRBJ2-7 few NA 13 TRBV5-1 CASSPPGHYEQYF TGCGCCAGCAGCCCCCCGGGCCACTACGAGCAGTACTTC
TRBJ1-1 NA NA 16 TRBV3-1/TRBV3-2 CASSQAARTPTFGAFF TGTGCCAGCAGCCAAGCGGCCAGAACCCCTACCTTTGGAGCTTTCTTT
TRBJ1-1 NA NA 15 TRBV6-5 CASSIQQSLGTEAFF TGTGCCAGCAGCATACAACAATCCCTCGGCACTGAAGCTTTCTTT
TRBJ1-2 once TRBD1 14 TRBV5-6 CASSLRPGGAGYTF TGTGCCAGCAGCTTGAGACCAGGGGGAGCTGGCTACACCTTC
TRBJ1-1 NA NA 15 TRBV7-6 CASSLMGRGNTEAFF TGTGCCAGCAGCTTAATGGGCAGGGGGAACACTGAAGCTTTCTTT
TRBJ1-1 NA TRBD1 13 TRBV7-3 CASSLDRVTEAFF TGTGCCAGCAGCCTCGACAGGGTCACTGAAGCTTTCTTT
TRBJ2-1 NA NA 12 TRBV7-9 CASSHIYNEQFF TGTGCCAGCAGCCACATATACAATGAGCAGTTCTTC